Below are 2 T cell receptor beta chains sequenced from a single sample in a study of shared clonotypes between healthy human individuals. Some clones are missing from TCRdb's copy, which holds only in-frame ones; the method was immunoSEQ multiplex PCR. The repertoire holds some 2,500,000 clones, with 80% to 95% as singletons. Sequencing was done on a sample of naive CD4+ T cells from PBMCs. Subset defined: CD45RA+ positively selected. Receptor source: a man between 18 and 29 years old in good health. Some clones in this sample may be carry-over from other donors' samples.

This chain uses TRBV7-3 with TRBJ2-1, with 7 bases that match TRBD2. After removal of 0 bases from V and 0 bases from J, the junction contained 5 bases not matched to a gene. The CDR3 has 17 residues. CDR1 and CDR2 from the germline V gene are SGHTA and FQGTGA. CDR3 sequence reads: CASSLTRVAGSYNEQFF. In DNA, the CDR3 is TGTGCCAGCAGCTTAACCCGGGTAGCGGGCTCCTACAATGAGCAGTTCTTC.

The genes are TRBV6-5 and TRBJ1-1, with unresolved D. This CDR3 has 11 residues. The V gene lost 5 bases and the J gene lost 10 bases, with 11 bases spanning the gap. Germline CDR1 MNHEY, CDR2 SVGAGI. The DNA of the CDR3 is TGTGCCAGCAGTACCTCGTTGTTAGCTTTCTTT. It specifies CASSTSLLAFF.